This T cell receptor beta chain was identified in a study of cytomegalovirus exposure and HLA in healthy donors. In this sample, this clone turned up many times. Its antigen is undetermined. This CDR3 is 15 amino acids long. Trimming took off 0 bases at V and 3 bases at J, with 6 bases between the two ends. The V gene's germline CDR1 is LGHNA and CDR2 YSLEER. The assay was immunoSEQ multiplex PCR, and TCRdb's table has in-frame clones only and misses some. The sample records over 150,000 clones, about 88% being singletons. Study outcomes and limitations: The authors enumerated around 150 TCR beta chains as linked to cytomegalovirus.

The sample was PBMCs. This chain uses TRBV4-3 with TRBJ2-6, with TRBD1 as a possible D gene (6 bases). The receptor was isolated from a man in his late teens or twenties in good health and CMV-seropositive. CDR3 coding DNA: TGCGCCAGCAGCCAAGACAGGGGTGGGGCCAACGTCCTGACTTTC. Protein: CASSQDRGGANVLTF.